The next 28 T cell receptor beta chains were all read from a single sample in a study of blood T cell repertoires in COVID-19. Generated by immunoSEQ multiplex PCR, the TCRdb table keeps only in-frame clones and is missing some. The table lists 300,000 to 450,000 clones, roughly 86% of them singletons. Sequenced input: peripheral blood. These receptors were taken from a human donor in a cohort sampled during active COVID-19.

The rearrangement links TRBV19 to TRBJ1-1; TRBD1 matches at 7 bases. The germline V gene encodes CDR1 LNHDA and CDR2 SQIVND (reference sequence). CDR3 length: 16 amino acids. V trimming: 7 bases; J trimming: 0 bases; junction bases outside the gene matches: 11. The CDR3 sequence: CASTPGQSSMNTEAFF. CDR3 sequence (DNA): TGTGCCAGTACCCCGGGACAGTCGAGCATGAACACTGAAGCTTTCTTT. Full variable domain (rest looked up from reference TRBV19 and TRBJ1-1): DGGITQSPKYLFRKEGQNVTLSCEQNLNHDAMYWYRQDPGQGLRLIYYSQIVNDFQKGDIAEGYSVSREKKESFPLTVTSAQKNPTAFYLCASTPGQSSMNTEAFFGQGTRLTVV.

V and J are TRBV7-8 and TRBJ2-7; a possible D gene is TRBD1 (6 bases). Per the germline V gene, CDR1 is SGHVS and CDR2 is FQNEAQ. The V end lost 4 bases, the J end lost 6 bases, and 16 bases lay between the germline ends. This CDR3 spans 14 amino acids. In DNA, the CDR3 is TGTGCCAGCAGCTCGCGGACAGATCCGCGCGAGCAGTACTTC. Translating gives CASSSRTDPREQYF.

V gene TRBV30 combines with J gene TRBJ2-5, with D possibly being TRBD2 (5 bases). Germline CDR1 is GTSNPN and CDR2 is SVGIG (reference sequence). The length of the CDR3 is 12 residues. Deletions cut 5 bases from V and 7 bases from J, with 14 bases between. CDR3 protein: CAWGREEGTQYF. CDR3 DNA: TGTGCCTGGGGGAGAGAAGAGGGGACCCAGTACTTC.

The chain links TRBV19 to TRBJ2-6; D unresolved. Germline CDR1 is LNHDA and CDR2 is SQIVND (reference sequence). The CDR3 length is 14 residues. V was shortened by 8 bases and J by 0 bases, with 8 bases between the two germline ends. The CDR3 bases are TGTGCCAGTTCTACAGACTCTGGGGCCAACGTCCTGACTTTC. Translated, it gives CASSTDSGANVLTF.

The V call is TRBV27, the J call TRBJ2-3; TRBD2 agrees at 10 bases. The V segment lost 4 bases and the J segment 4 bases; nucleotides outside the gene matches: 8. The germline V gene encodes CDR1 MNHEY and CDR2 SMNVEV (reference sequence). The CDR3 is 16 residues long. CDR3: CASSSQAGGVPDTQYF. In nucleotides, the CDR3 is TGTGCCAGCAGTTCCCAAGCGGGAGGGGTCCCAGATACGCAGTATTTT.

This chain connects TRBV4-1 to TRBJ2-2; 7 bases align to TRBD2. V shed 4 bases and J 11 bases; nucleotides not matched to a gene: 13. CDR1 is MGHRA, CDR2 YSYEKL, per germline. The CDR3 is 15 residues long. The CDR3 spells CASSPPWGGVEELFF. The CDR3 DNA reads TGCGCCAGCAGCCCCCCCTGGGGGGGGGTCGAAGAGCTGTTTTTT.

The chain employs TRBV9 and TRBJ2-7; 9 nucleotides line up with TRBD2. The J segment lost 0 bases and the V segment lost 4 bases, leaving 2 bases of the junction unmatched. The CDR3 loop spans 14 amino acids. Per the germline V gene, CDR1 is SGDLS and CDR2 is YYNGEE. DNA for the CDR3: TGTGCCAGCAGCCCGGGACTAGCCTCCTACGAGCAGTACTTC. This sequence encodes CASSPGLASYEQYF.

The gene calls are TRBV24-1 and TRBJ2-5, with 7 bases aligning to TRBD1. From germline, CDR1 is KGHDR and CDR2 SFDVKD. The CDR3 is made up of 14 amino acids. J lost 2 bases, V lost 3 bases, and 2 bases had no gene match. The CDR3 reads CATSDTTGQETQYF. The DNA for the CDR3 is TGTGCCACCAGTGATACGACAGGGCAAGAGACCCAGTACTTC.

The chain is built from TRBV14 and TRBJ1-4; 7 nucleotides agree with TRBD1. The V gene's germline CDR1 is SGHDN and CDR2 FVKESK. The V segment lost 1 base and the J segment 8 bases; nucleotides outside the gene matches: 4. The CDR3 has 14 amino acids. CDR3 loop: CASSQAGQREKLFF. The CDR3 DNA reads as TGTGCCAGCAGCCAAGCGGGACAGAGAGAAAAACTGTTTTTT.

The rearrangement links TRBV30 to TRBJ1-2; possible D gene TRBD1, 5 bases. The germline CDR1 and CDR2 sequences are GTSNPN and SVGIG (reference sequence). The germline V and J ends were trimmed by 7 bases and 5 bases, with 17 bases remaining between them. This CDR3 has 13 amino acids. DNA for the CDR3: TGTGCCTTCCCTAGGGGCGTGGGGTATGGCTACACCTTC. Translating it yields CAFPRGVGYGYTF.

The chain links TRBV6-1 to TRBJ1-1, with a weak D call TRBD1 (6 bases). V was cut by 3 bases and J by 10 bases, with 12 bases left in between. CDR1 and CDR2 from the germline V gene are MNHNS and SASEGT. The CDR3 runs to 12 residues. The chain's CDR3 is CASSDSDRRAFF. In DNA, the CDR3 is TGTGCCAGCAGTGATTCGGACAGACGAGCTTTCTTT.

The chain couples TRBV12-3 or TRBV12-4 to TRBJ1-2; 8 bases align to TRBD1. The junction had 1 base not matched to a gene; V was cut back by 2 bases and J by 5 bases. The CDR3 runs 13 residues. The CDR3 coding sequence is TGTGCCAGCAGTTTAACAGGGGGTTATGGCTACACCTTC. This codes for CASSLTGGYGYTF.

The CDR3 is CASSLRVAVYNEQFF. In nucleotides, the CDR3 is TGTGCCAGCAGCTTACGCGTAGCGGTCTACAATGAGCAGTTCTTC. This chain links TRBV7-6 with TRBJ2-1; D is possibly TRBD2 (6 bases). Germline V CDR1 and CDR2: SGHVS, FNYEAQ. Trimming removed 2 bases from V and 3 bases from J, with 11 bases in between. The CDR3 contains 15 residues.

V and J are TRBV3-1 (or the pseudogene TRBV3-2) and TRBJ1-4; perhaps TRBD1 as D (5 bases). The V end was cut by 1 base, the J end by 8 bases, with 11 bases between. The CDR3 spans 14 residues. Germline CDR1 LGHDT, CDR2 YNNKEL (reference sequence). CDR3 nucleotides: TGTGCCAGCAGCCAAGGGGACTCGTACGAAAAACTGTTTTTT. Amino acid sequence: CASSQGDSYEKLFF.

The CDR3 here is CASRPYGLAGEDTQYF. In DNA form, the CDR3 reads TGTGCCAGCAGACCCTACGGACTAGCGGGTGAAGATACGCAGTATTTT. This chain joins TRBV27 and TRBJ2-3; TRBD2 aligns across 11 bases. J lost 5 bases, V lost 6 bases, and 10 bases had no gene match. This CDR3 is 16 amino acids long. The V gene's germline CDR1 is MNHEY and CDR2 SMNVEV (reference sequence).

This rearrangement joins TRBV5-1 to TRBJ1-1, with D hard to call. Trimming left V 1 base short and J 5 bases short, with 9 bases between. Germline loops: CDR1 SGHRS, CDR2 YFSETQ. The CDR3 sequence is 13 residues long. CDR3: CASSLTRETEAFF. CDR3 in DNA: TGCGCCAGCAGCTTGACTAGGGAGACTGAAGCTTTCTTT.

On this clone: The identical CDR3 is also encoded by other nucleotide sequences in the sample. The chain employs TRBV19 and TRBJ1-1; D gene ambiguous. V lost 1 base and J 2 bases, leaving 11 bases between the germline ends. Germline CDR1 reads LNHDA; CDR2 reads SQIVND (reference sequence). The CDR3 runs to 15 residues. The CDR3 sequence is CASSIGAGGNTEAFF. The CDR3 bases are TGTGCCAGTAGTATAGGGGCGGGCGGTAACACTGAAGCTTTCTTT.

The chain is built from TRBV5-1 and TRBJ2-5; the D gene is possibly TRBD2 (7 bases). Germline-derived CDR1 and CDR2 are SGHRS and YFSETQ. The CDR3 has 16 amino acids. The V end was cut by 3 bases, the J end by 2 bases, with 17 bases between. In DNA form, the CDR3 reads TGCGCCAGCAGCTCCCGGGCCGGGGGGCGTCAAGAGACCCAGTACTTC. Translation gives CASSSRAGGRQETQYF.

J is TRBJ1-5 and V is TRBV23-1; D may be TRBD1 (6 bases). TRBV23-1 is placed among ORFs of uncertain function. The CDR3 runs to 16 residues. The ends were cut back, 4 bases at V and 2 bases at J, with 15 bases in the middle. CDR3 nucleotides: TGCGCCAGCAGTCGCGGACAGAAGGGAGGCAATCAGCCCCAGCATTTT. Translated: CASSRGQKGGNQPQHF.

The J gene is TRBJ1-5, the V gene TRBV19; D is unclear. Between the trimmed V and J ends, which lost 5 bases and 2 bases, there was a span of 10 bases. The CDR3 extends over 14 amino acids. The germline V gene encodes CDR1 LNHDA and CDR2 SQIVND (reference sequence). Written as DNA, the CDR3 is TGTGCCAGTAGTGGCAACCAGGGCAATCAGCCCCAGCATTTT. Its protein product is CASSGNQGNQPQHF. Variable domain in full (rest from reference TRBV19 and TRBJ1-5): DGGITQSPKYLFRKEGQNVTLSCEQNLNHDAMYWYRQDPGQGLRLIYYSQIVNDFQKGDIAEGYSVSREKKESFPLTVTSAQKNPTAFYLCASSGNQGNQPQHFGDGTRLSIL.

The rearrangement links TRBV2 to TRBJ1-1; TRBD1 might be the D (5 bases). V lost 2 bases and J lost 5, with 12 bases in between. The CDR3 is made up of 14 amino acids. CDR1 SNHLY and CDR2 FYNNEI come from the germline V gene. CDR3 nucleotides: TGTGCCAGCAGTGAATTAGGGGTTAGGACTGAAGCTTTCTTT. Protein sequence: CASSELGVRTEAFF.

The table lists this clone with many counts. The chain couples TRBV15 to TRBJ1-3; no clear D gene. Looked up from germline, CDR1 is LNHNV and CDR2 is YYDKDF (reference sequence). V was trimmed by 0 bases and J by 3 bases, leaving 15 bases between them. This CDR3 has 17 amino acids. In DNA, the CDR3 is TGTGCCACCAGCAGAGATCGAGGCAATGTTGTTGGAAACACCATATATTTT. This sequence encodes CATSRDRGNVVGNTIYF.

This chain uses TRBV19 with TRBJ1-5; D is unresolved. Germline V CDR1 and CDR2: LNHDA, SQIVND (reference sequence). CDR3 length: 16 amino acids. The V gene lost 5 bases and the J gene lost 2 bases, with 16 bases spanning the gap. CDR3 nucleotides: TGTGCCAGTAGTCTACAGTGGGGAGGAGGCAATCAGCCCCAGCATTTT. Amino acid sequence: CASSLQWGGGNQPQHF.

V and J are TRBV30 and TRBJ1-1; D remains ambiguous. This CDR3 comprises 14 residues. Trimming stripped 0 bases from V and 5 bases from J, with 13 bases between. Per the germline V gene, CDR1 is GTSNPN and CDR2 is SVGIG (reference sequence). Written as DNA, the CDR3 is TGTGCCTGGAGTGTATTGATGGGCCAAACTGAAGCTTTCTTT. Protein sequence: CAWSVLMGQTEAFF.

The chain carries TRBV3-1 (or the pseudogene TRBV3-2) and TRBJ2-7, with a possible D match to TRBD1 (6 bases). V was pared by 0 bases and J by 5 bases, with 17 bases between. The CDR3 runs 16 residues. The V gene's germline CDR1 is LGHDT and CDR2 YNNKEL (reference sequence). As DNA, the CDR3 is TGTGCCAGCAGCCAAGATGCCGCGACAGGTGGGAACGAGCAGTACTTC. Amino acid sequence: CASSQDAATGGNEQYF.

The J gene is TRBJ2-7, the V gene TRBV14, with D tentatively TRBD1 (5 bases). The ends were cut back, 2 bases at V and 3 bases at J, with 20 bases in the middle. This CDR3 is built from 17 residues. CDR1 and CDR2 from the germline V gene are SGHDN and FVKESK. CDR3 DNA sequence: TGTGCCAGCAGCCAACTGGGGCTTGATGGTTCTTTCTACGAGCAGTACTTC. This codes for CASSQLGLDGSFYEQYF.

The chain employs TRBV12-5 and TRBJ1-5; 7 bases agree with TRBD1. From germline, CDR1 is LGHNT and CDR2 FRNRAP. V lost 5 bases to trimming and J lost 5 bases; unmatched junction nucleotides: 9. The CDR3 totals 15 residues. The CDR3 protein is CASGLGTRGHQPQHF. The CDR3 DNA follows: TGTGCTAGTGGTCTCGGGACAAGGGGGCATCAGCCCCAGCATTTT.

V usage is TRBV6-1 and J usage is TRBJ2-4; tentative D call: TRBD1 (6 bases). This CDR3 comprises 15 residues. Germline V lookup: CDR1 MNHNS, CDR2 SASEGT. V was trimmed by 2 bases and J by 7 bases, leaving 15 bases between them. In DNA, the CDR3 is TGTGCCAGCAGTGAATCCAGGGGCGGATTCAACATTCAGTACTTC. It codes for CASSESRGGFNIQYF.